The T cell receptor (beta chain) under discussion was sequenced for a study of blood T cell repertoires in COVID-19. Study at large: PBMCs, B-cell-depleted T cells, or T cells were the source of the cDNA or gDNA that made up the material.

All enrollees were roughly 18 to 89 years old and from 24 US areas. Cohort 3 recovery required two negative PCRs, clearance, or symptom resolution. Some clones are missing from TCRdb's copy, which holds only in-frame ones; the method was immunoSEQ multiplex PCR. The top ten hold around 3% of the sample, which has around 150,000 clones, about 75% seen once. The sample consisted of PBMCs or T cells enriched from blood (not recorded which). The clonotype originates from a woman aged 45-65 years who had recovered from COVID-19.

This chain's CDR3 is CASSQDWDRGVNEQFF. Here the CDR3 DNA reads TGTGCCAGCAGCCAAGATTGGGACAGGGGGGTCAATGAGCAGTTCTTC. The chain combines TRBV3-1 (or the pseudogene TRBV3-2) with TRBJ2-1; 11 bases are a match to TRBD1. Germline V gives CDR1 LGHDT, CDR2 YNNKEL (reference sequence). CDR3 length equals 16 residues. The V segment lost 0 bases and the J segment 6 bases; nucleotides outside the gene matches: 4.